Presented here are 20 T cell receptor beta chains from one specimen sequenced in a study of blood T cell repertoires in COVID-19. Clones were sequenced by immunoSEQ multiplex PCR, and TCRdb holds only the in-frame ones, with some missing. The data hold a few hundred thousand clones, with roughly nine tenths observed a single time. The sample comprised PBMCs or T cells enriched from blood (not recorded which). These receptor sequences come from a human donor in a cohort exposed to, infected with or recovered from COVID-19 (not recorded which). The donor label of this sample is uncertain.

Notes on this clone: The sample contains more than one DNA sequence encoding this CDR3. The chain recombines TRBV7-2 with TRBJ2-7; 12 nucleotides agree with TRBD2. Trimming removed 5 bases from V and 0 bases from J; junction bases left unmatched: 2. The CDR3 consists of 15 residues. Germline assignment: CDR1 SGHTA and CDR2 FQGNSA. The CDR3 is CASSLLAGGSYEQYF. The CDR3 DNA sequence: TGTGCCAGCAGCCTACTAGCGGGGGGCTCCTACGAGCAGTACTTC.

A few counts support this clone. The chain combines TRBV7-6 with TRBJ2-7, with no clear D. Trimming pared 0 bases from V and 5 bases from J, leaving 8 bases between. This CDR3 has 13 amino acids. Germline values: CDR1 SGHVS, CDR2 FNYEAQ. CDR3 nucleotide sequence: TGTGCCAGCAGCTTAGCGATGGGCCACGAGCAGTACTTC. Translated, it gives CASSLAMGHEQYF.

The V gene is TRBV7-9, the J gene TRBJ2-7, with 8 bases lining up with TRBD1. This CDR3 spans 14 amino acids. Unmatched junction bases numbered 4, after V lost 3 bases and J lost 3 bases. Germline V gene data show CDR1 as SEHNR and CDR2 as FQNEAQ (reference sequence). In DNA form, the CDR3 reads TGTGCCAGCAGCTTCGGACAGGGAGACTACGAGCAGTACTTC. Its translation is CASSFGQGDYEQYF.

The chain combines TRBV7-2 with TRBJ2-2; 10 bases map to TRBD1. There are 17 residues in the CDR3. The germline CDR1 and CDR2 sequences are SGHTA and FQGNSA. V lost 5 bases to trimming and J lost 3 bases; unmatched junction nucleotides: 9. The DNA of the CDR3 is TGTGCCAGCAGCCTAGTCGGGACAGGGGCATACACCGGGGAGCTGTTTTTT. As protein: CASSLVGTGAYTGELFF.

The DNA for the CDR3 is TGTGCTAGTGGTTTTGAGGTTAATCAAATCTCCTACAATGAGCAGTTCTTC. Its protein is CASGFEVNQISYNEQFF. The chain links TRBV12-5 to TRBJ2-1; D unresolved. The germline CDR1 and CDR2 sequences are LGHNT and FRNRAP. Trimming left V 3 bases short and J 0 bases short, with 15 bases between. This CDR3 region has 17 residues.

This chain links TRBV19 with TRBJ2-4; 9 bases are shared with TRBD1. V gave up 5 bases and J gave up 1 base; unmatched junction bases: 6. This CDR3 has 16 amino acids. The V gene's germline CDR1 is LNHDA and CDR2 SQIVND (reference sequence). The CDR3: CASSPTGTGAKNIQYF. CDR3 in DNA: TGTGCCAGTAGTCCGACGGGGACAGGGGCCAAAAACATTCAGTACTTC. Looking up the rest from reference TRBV19 and TRBJ2-4 gives the full variable domain: DGGITQSPKYLFRKEGQNVTLSCEQNLNHDAMYWYRQDPGQGLRLIYYSQIVNDFQKGDIAEGYSVSREKKESFPLTVTSAQKNPTAFYLCASSPTGTGAKNIQYFGAGTRLSVL.

The V and J genes are TRBV12-5 and TRBJ2-7; a possible D gene is TRBD2 (5 bases). The CDR3 is 16 amino acids. V shed 0 bases and J shed 0 bases, with 12 bases lying between them. Germline CDR1 and CDR2: LGHNT and FRNRAP. The CDR3 region has the DNA TGTGCTAGTGGTTTGGTACTTAGGGAGAGCTCCTACGAGCAGTACTTC. Protein product: CASGLVLRESSYEQYF. The whole variable domain, remainder taken from reference TRBV12-5 and TRBJ2-7, is DARVTQTPRHKVTEMGQEVTMRCQPILGHNTVFWYRQTMMQGLELLAYFRNRAPLDDSGMPKDRFSAEMPDATLATLKIQPSEPRDSAVYFCASGLVLRESSYEQYFGPGTRLTVT.

Many counts were recorded for this clone. The genes are TRBV10-1 and TRBJ1-1; D may be TRBD1 (5 bases). The germline V gene has CDR1 WNHNN and CDR2 SYGVQD (reference sequence). Trimming took off 5 bases at V and 5 bases at J, with 6 bases between the two ends. This CDR3 is 11 amino acids long. This CDR3 reads CASSSGTEAFF. The CDR3 DNA is TGCGCCAGCAGTTCAGGGACTGAAGCTTTCTTT.

This sequence joins TRBV12-3 or TRBV12-4 and TRBJ1-5; TRBD1 aligns across 7 bases. The CDR3 covers 13 residues. The V gene end was trimmed by 6 bases and the J gene end by 4 bases; junction bases not matched to a gene: 3. CDR3 nucleotides: TGTGCCAGCAGCGGACAGGAAAATCAGCCCCAGCATTTT. Protein product: CASSGQENQPQHF.

V and J are TRBV5-4 and TRBJ2-1; D call uncertain. The germline V and J ends were trimmed by 1 base and 7 bases, with 12 bases remaining between them. CDR1 SGHNT and CDR2 YYREEE come from the germline V gene (reference sequence). The CDR3 has 14 residues. CDR3 sequence (DNA): TGTGCCAGCAGCTTGAAGCTGTCCAAGAATGAGCAGTTCTTC. This translates into CASSLKLSKNEQFF.

The V call is TRBV4-3, the J call TRBJ2-3; TRBD2 matches 11 bases. Trimming at V came to 2 bases and at J to 0 bases, leaving 1 base not matched to a gene. Germline CDR1 reads LGHNA; CDR2 reads YSLEER. The CDR3 length is 16 residues. DNA of the CDR3: TGCGCCAGCAGCCAATCTAGCGGGGGGAGCACAGATACGCAGTATTTT. Residues: CASSQSSGGSTDTQYF.

V and J are TRBV5-4 and TRBJ2-7; D might be TRBD2 (5 bases). Germline V lookup: CDR1 SGHNT, CDR2 YYREEE (reference sequence). The CDR3 has 17 amino acids. V lost 4 bases and J lost 7, with 27 bases in between. The CDR3 loop reads CASSPKERRGVTGEQYF. The CDR3 nucleotides are TGTGCCAGCAGCCCCAAGGAGCGTCGGGGAGTTACGGGGGAGCAGTACTTC.

Concerning this clone itself: Because the CDR3 is missing its conserved closing phenylalanine or tryptophan, this is likely a read error. The DNA is left out, because the CDR3 cannot be placed on it with certainty; the CDR3 is given as TCRdb lists it. The genes are TRBV11-1 and TRBJ1-2; TRBD1 is the table's D call and was not checked against the DNA. A total of 14 residues make up the CDR3, ends included. Germline V CDR1 and CDR2: SGHAT, FQDESV (reference sequence). The CDR3 is CASSRRGQLLYRTL.

Comment on this clone: This CDR3 is also generated by other DNA sequences in the sample. The chain combines TRBV3-1 (or the pseudogene TRBV3-2) with TRBJ1-6; D gene uncertain. Germline-derived CDR1 and CDR2 are LGHDT and YNNKEL (reference sequence). This CDR3 region has 13 residues. V dropped 0 bases and J dropped 8 bases, with 5 bases sitting between them. CDR3 nucleotides: TGTGCCAGCAGCCAAGATCGAGATTCACCCCTCCACTTT. Translation: CASSQDRDSPLHF.

This clone was counted a single time. V gene TRBV5-6 combines with J gene TRBJ1-1; D is unresolved. V lost 1 base, J lost 3 bases, and 10 bases lay in between. Per germline, CDR1 SGHDT and CDR2 YYEEEE. The CDR3 sequence is 14 residues long. CDR3 nucleotide sequence: TGTGCCAGCAGCTTGATCGGCGGTGACACTGAAGCTTTCTTT. Its translation is CASSLIGGDTEAFF.

This clone was recorded a few times. The chain's CDR3 is CASSRGSTEAFF. CDR3 coding DNA: TGTGCCAGCAGCCGGGGGAGCACTGAAGCTTTCTTT. The V call is TRBV7-9, the J call TRBJ1-1, with D possibly matching TRBD1 (5 bases). With 5 bases removed from V and 4 bases from J, the gap between germline ends came to 8 bases. This CDR3 spans 12 amino acids. Germline V CDR1 and CDR2: SEHNR, FQNEAQ (reference sequence).

V is TRBV27 and J is TRBJ1-1; 8 bases agree with TRBD1. The CDR3 covers 15 residues. J was trimmed by 2 bases and V by 5 bases; bases with no gene match: 7. Looked up from germline, CDR1 is MNHEY and CDR2 is SMNVEV (reference sequence). CDR3 sequence (DNA): TGTGCCAGCAGTCTCCGACAGGGGATAAACACTGAAGCTTTCTTT. Translating gives CASSLRQGINTEAFF.

This clone was seen more than once but under ten times. The chain links TRBV9 to TRBJ2-5, with 8 positions matching TRBD2. V dropped 0 bases and J dropped 2; count of bases not matched to a gene: 6. Germline loops: CDR1 SGDLS, CDR2 YYNGEE. There are 16 residues in the CDR3. The CDR3 region has the DNA TGTGCCAGCAGCGTAGGAAATAGCGGGGAACAAGAGACCCAGTACTTC. Protein sequence: CASSVGNSGEQETQYF. The variable domain in full, with the rest retrieved from reference TRBV9 and TRBJ2-5, is DSGVTQTPKHLITATGQRVTLRCSPRSGDLSVYWYQQSLDQGLQFLIQYYNGEERAKGNILERFSAQQFPDLHSELNLSSLELGDSALYFCASSVGNSGEQETQYFGPGTRLLVL.

The table lists this clone with a few counts. CDR3 bases: TGCGCCAGCAGCTTGGGGGGACAGGGAATTCATCAGCCCCAGCATTTT. Protein sequence: CASSLGGQGIHQPQHF. The chain joins TRBV5-1 to TRBJ1-5, with TRBD1 matching over 9 bases. CDR1 and CDR2 (germline): SGHRS, YFSETQ. V was pared by 0 bases and J by 5 bases, with 6 bases of the junction left unmatched. The CDR3 extends over 16 amino acids.

CDR3 loop: CASRDDRESTEAFF. As DNA, the CDR3 is TGTGCCAGCAGGGACGACAGGGAAAGTACTGAAGCTTTCTTT. The gene calls are TRBV6-5 and TRBJ1-1, with TRBD1 matching 7 bases. V was pared by 6 bases and J by 5 bases, with 9 bases of the junction left unmatched. Germline V gene lookup returns CDR1 MNHEY and CDR2 SVGAGI. This CDR3 is 14 amino acids long.